A few counts support the clone carrying this T cell receptor beta chain. Each CDR3 protein gets one entry after TCRdb re-called the 5' RACE reads with MiXCR. This sample has under 900,000 distinct CDR3 sequences, with 15% to 20% found just once. Unmatched junction bases numbered 5, after V lost 7 bases and J lost 6 bases. In germline, CDR1 is SQVTM, CDR2 ANQGSEA. This CDR3 spans 12 amino acids. The sample belongs to a study of identical twins. The sample was also reused in another study, on T cells expressing NK-cell markers.

The sequence came from a woman between 18 and 29 years old in good health. The sample comprised PBMCs. The chain joins TRBV29-1 to TRBJ2-1; 8 bases align to TRBD1. CDR3: CSGDRGGNEQFF. The CDR3 DNA sequence: TGCAGCGGTGACAGGGGAGGCAATGAGCAGTTCTTC.